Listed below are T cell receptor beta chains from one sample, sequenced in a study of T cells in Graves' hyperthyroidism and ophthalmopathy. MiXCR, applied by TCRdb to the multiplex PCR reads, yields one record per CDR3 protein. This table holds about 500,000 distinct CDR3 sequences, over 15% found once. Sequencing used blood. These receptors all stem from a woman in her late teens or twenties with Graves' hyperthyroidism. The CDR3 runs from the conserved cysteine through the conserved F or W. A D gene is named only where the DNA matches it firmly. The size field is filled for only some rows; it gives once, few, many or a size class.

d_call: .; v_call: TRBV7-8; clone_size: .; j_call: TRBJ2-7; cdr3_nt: TGTGCCAGCAGCGCCGGGACCTTTCTCTACGAGCAGTACTTC; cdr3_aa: CASSAGTFLYEQYF
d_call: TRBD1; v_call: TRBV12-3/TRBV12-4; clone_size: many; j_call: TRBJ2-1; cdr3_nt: TGTGCCAGCAGTTCGCCGACAGGGCAAGGAAATGAGCAGTTCTTC; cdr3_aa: CASSSPTGQGNEQFF
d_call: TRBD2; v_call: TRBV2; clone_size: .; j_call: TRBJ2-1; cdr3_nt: TGTGCCAGCAGCCCGATGACTAGCGGGAGTGGTGAGCAGTTCTTC; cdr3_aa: CASSPMTSGSGEQFF
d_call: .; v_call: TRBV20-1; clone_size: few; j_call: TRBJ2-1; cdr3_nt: TGCAGTGCTAGAGTCCCATACCGGGCCAATGAGCAGTTCTTC; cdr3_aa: CSARVPYRANEQFF
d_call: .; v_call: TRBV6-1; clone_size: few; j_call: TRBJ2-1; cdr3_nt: TGTGCCAGCAGTCCTACCCCCTACAATGAGCAGTTCTTC; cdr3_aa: CASSPTPYNEQFF
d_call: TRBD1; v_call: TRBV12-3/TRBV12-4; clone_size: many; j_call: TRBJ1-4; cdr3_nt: TGTGCCAGCAGTTTCGGGACAGGGGGCTATGAAAAACTGTTTTTT; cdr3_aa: CASSFGTGGYEKLFF
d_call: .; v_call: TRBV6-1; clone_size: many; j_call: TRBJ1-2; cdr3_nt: TGTGCCAGCAGTTATTTCAGGAACTATGGCTACACCTTC; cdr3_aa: CASSYFRNYGYTF
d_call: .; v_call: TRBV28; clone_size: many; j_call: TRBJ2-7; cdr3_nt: TGTGCCAGCAGTCCATATCTCGAGCAGTACTTC; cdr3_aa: CASSPYLEQYF
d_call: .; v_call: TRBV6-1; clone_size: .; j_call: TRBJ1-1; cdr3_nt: TGTGCCAGCAGCCGACTACAGGGCGGCGCTGAAGCTTTCTTT; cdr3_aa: CASSRLQGGAEAFF
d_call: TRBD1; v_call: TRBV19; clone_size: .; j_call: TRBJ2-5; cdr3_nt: TGTGCCAGTAGTCAGGGCCTTGAGGGGGCAGAGACCCAGTACTTC; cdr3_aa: CASSQGLEGAETQYF
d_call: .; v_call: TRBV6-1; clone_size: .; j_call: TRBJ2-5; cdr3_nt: TGTGCCAGCGGCCAGAAGGGGACTGGGGCGGAGACCCAGTACTTC; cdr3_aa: CASGQKGTGAETQYF
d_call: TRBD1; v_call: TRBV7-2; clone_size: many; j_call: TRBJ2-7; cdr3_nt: TGTGCCAGCAGCTCAAGCCGGGACAGGGTCCACGAGCAGTACTTC; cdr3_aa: CASSSSRDRVHEQYF
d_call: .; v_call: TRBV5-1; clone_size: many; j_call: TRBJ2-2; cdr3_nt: TGCGCCAGCAGTCCCGGGACTCCCTATACCGGGGAGCTGTTTTTT; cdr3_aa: CASSPGTPYTGELFF
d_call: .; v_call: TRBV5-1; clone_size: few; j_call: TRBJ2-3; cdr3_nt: TGCGCCAGCAGCCGAGGGGTAGATACGCAGTATTTT; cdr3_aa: CASSRGVDTQYF